Each of the 15 T cell receptor beta chains below was sequenced from the same sample in a study of blood T cells in healthy people across ages. A second PCR, run for about 7 to 11 cycles, used a sample-barcoded 5' primer plus a J-beta primer mix. TCRdb called the 5' RACE reads again in MiXCR, with one record for every CDR3 protein. The sample includes hundreds of thousands of distinct CDR3 sequences, 20% to 25% of them seen just once. The sample comprised blood. These receptors were obtained from a man aged 70 or older in good health.

There are a few counts of this clonotype. This chain connects TRBV21-1 to TRBJ2-1. TRBV21-1 is labeled a pseudogene. This CDR3 has 16 amino acids. In DNA, the CDR3 is TGTGCCAGCAGCTTAATAGATCAGTTTTACTACAATGAGCAGTTCTTC. Protein product: CASSLIDQFYYNEQFF.

Turning to this clonotype: Since no conserved phenylalanine or tryptophan closes the CDR3, a read error is the likely cause. V gene TRBV20-1 combines with J gene TRBJ2-5; TRBD2 matches at 12 bases. The end of the DNA aligns better with TRBJ2-1, so the J call may be wrong. The CDR3 is made up of 15 amino acids. Germline loops: CDR1 DFQATT, CDR2 SNEGSKA (reference sequence). The CDR3 region has the DNA TGCAGTGCTATACTAGCGGGAGGACTTAACAATGAGCAGTTCCTC. Translated: CSAILAGGLNNEQFL.

The rearrangement uses TRBV7-2 and TRBJ2-7, with 8 bases aligning to TRBD2. The length of the CDR3 is 15 residues. Per germline, CDR1 SGHTA and CDR2 FQGNSA. The ends lost 1 base at V and 6 bases at J; junction bases unmatched: 8. The CDR3 sequence: CASSLDPGGTLEQYF. In DNA, the CDR3 is TGTGCCAGCAGCTTAGATCCGGGAGGGACCCTCGAGCAGTACTTC.

The V and J genes are TRBV27 and TRBJ2-5; D gene uncertain. CDR1 MNHEY and CDR2 SMNVEV come from the germline V gene (reference sequence). The V and J ends lost 8 bases and 3 bases respectively, with 10 bases between them. This CDR3 is built from 12 residues. CDR3 nucleotide sequence: TGTGCCAGCGGAATGAAAGAAGAGACCCAGTACTTC. Amino acids: CASGMKEETQYF.

The gene calls are TRBV20-1 and TRBJ1-2, with D possibly matching TRBD1 (5 bases). The germline V gene encodes CDR1 DFQATT and CDR2 SNEGSKA (reference sequence). This CDR3 comprises 14 residues. V was clipped by 2 bases and J by 3 bases, with 13 bases between them. The CDR3: CSARITGDYYGYTF. For the CDR3, the DNA is TGCAGTGCTAGAATAACGGGGGATTACTATGGCTACACCTTC.

The chain employs TRBV12-3 or TRBV12-4 and TRBJ1-2; TRBD1 might be the D (6 bases). The ends were cut back, 2 bases at V and 4 bases at J, with 8 bases in the middle. The CDR3 extends over 13 amino acids. CDR3 sequence reads: CASSLTGIYGYTF. CDR3 nucleotide sequence: TGTGCCAGCAGTTTAACAGGGATCTATGGCTACACCTTC.

J is TRBJ2-1 and V is TRBV5-4, with 8 nucleotides matching TRBD2. CDR1 is SGHNT and CDR2 is YYREEE in the germline V gene (reference sequence). J was trimmed by 10 bases and V by 1 base; bases with no gene match: 4. This CDR3 is built from 13 residues. The CDR3 protein is CASSLREGMEQFF. In nucleotides, the CDR3 is TGTGCCAGCAGCTTGCGGGAGGGCATGGAGCAGTTCTTC.

This clonotype was counted a few times. V is TRBV20-1 and J is TRBJ2-5; TRBD2 matches at 10 bases. The J call may be faulty, since TRBJ2-7 better matches the DNA end. This CDR3 spans 14 amino acids. Per the germline V gene, CDR1 is DFQATT and CDR2 is SNEGSKA (reference sequence). Here the CDR3 reads CSAEPSGSPYEQYF. In nucleotides, the CDR3 is TGCAGTGCGGAACCTAGCGGGAGTCCCTACGAGCAGTACTTC.

The chain combines TRBV7-2 with TRBJ1-1; 7 nucleotides align to TRBD1. The V and J ends lost 4 bases and 4 bases, in that order; junction bases with no gene match: 6. The CDR3 length is 14 residues. Germline lookup yields CDR1 SGHTA and CDR2 FQGNSA. The CDR3 sequence is CASSSLTGSTEAFF. CDR3 DNA sequence: TGTGCCAGCAGCTCATTGACAGGGTCCACTGAAGCTTTCTTT.

V and J are TRBV20-1 and TRBJ1-5; D unclear. Trimming left V 1 base short and J 5 bases short, with 12 bases between. The CDR3 covers 14 residues. The germline V gene has CDR1 DFQATT and CDR2 SNEGSKA (reference sequence). CDR3 residues: CSARGGSGDQPQHF. CDR3 coding DNA: TGCAGTGCTAGAGGAGGGAGCGGTGATCAGCCCCAGCATTTT.

This clonotype was observed at least ten times. This rearrangement joins TRBV28 to TRBJ2-4; D is perhaps TRBD1 or TRBD2 (6 bases each). The germline V gene encodes CDR1 MDHEN and CDR2 SYDVKM. This CDR3 region has 17 residues. The V end was cut by 5 bases, the J end by 1 base, with 18 bases between. CDR3 amino acids: CASSPAEGGIAKNIQYF. CDR3 DNA sequence: TGTGCCAGCAGTCCAGCGGAGGGGGGAATTGCCAAAAACATTCAGTACTTC.

This sequence joins TRBV7-9 and TRBJ2-1; D possibly matches TRBD1 or TRBD2 (5 bases each). Trimming took off 5 bases at V and 10 bases at J, with 12 bases between the two ends. The CDR3 extends over 12 amino acids. Germline V CDR1 and CDR2: SEHNR, FQNEAQ (reference sequence). The CDR3 DNA follows: TGTGCCAGCAGCGTCGGGACCTACGAGCAGTTCTTC. Protein: CASSVGTYEQFF.

This clonotype was detected only a few times. V is TRBV20-1 and J is TRBJ2-5, with unresolved D. Trimming took 0 bases from V and 2 from J, leaving 10 bases between them. This CDR3 contains 14 residues. CDR1 and CDR2 (germline): DFQATT, SNEGSKA (reference sequence). CDR3 sequence: CSAREGVPQETQYF. The CDR3 coding sequence is TGCAGTGCTAGAGAGGGTGTACCACAAGAGACCCAGTACTTC.

This chain links TRBV18 with TRBJ2-3; no reliable D call. V was clipped by 6 bases and J by 2 bases, with 12 bases between them. The CDR3 loop spans 14 amino acids. Germline V gives CDR1 KGHSH, CDR2 LQKENI. The CDR3 DNA reads as TGTGCCAGCTCCCCCTCTACAGACACAGATACGCAGTATTTT. Encoded protein: CASSPSTDTDTQYF.

The rearrangement uses TRBV11-2 and TRBJ2-5; no clear D. The J call may be mistaken, given a closer DNA end match to TRBJ2-1. This CDR3 spans 12 amino acids. The germline V gene encodes CDR1 SGHAT and CDR2 FQNNGV. Here the CDR3 reads CASSPHASEQFF. The DNA of the CDR3 is TGTGCCAGCAGCCCCCACGCGTCTGAGCAGTTCTTC.